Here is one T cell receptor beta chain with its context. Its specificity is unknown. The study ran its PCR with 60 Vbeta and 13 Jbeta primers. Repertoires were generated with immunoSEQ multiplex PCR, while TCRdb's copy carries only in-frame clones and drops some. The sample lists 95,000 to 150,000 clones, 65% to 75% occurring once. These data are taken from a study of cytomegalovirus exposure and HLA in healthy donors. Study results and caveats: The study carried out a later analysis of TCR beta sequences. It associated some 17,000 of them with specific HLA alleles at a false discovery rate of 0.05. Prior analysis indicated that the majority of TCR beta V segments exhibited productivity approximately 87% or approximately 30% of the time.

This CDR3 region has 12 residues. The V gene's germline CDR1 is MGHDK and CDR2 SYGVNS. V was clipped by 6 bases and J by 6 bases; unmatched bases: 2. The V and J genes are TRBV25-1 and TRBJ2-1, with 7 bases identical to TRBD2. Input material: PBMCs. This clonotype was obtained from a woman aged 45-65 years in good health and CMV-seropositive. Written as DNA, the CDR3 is TGTGCCAGCAGCGGGGGGATCAATGAGCAGTTCTTC. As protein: CASSGGINEQFF.